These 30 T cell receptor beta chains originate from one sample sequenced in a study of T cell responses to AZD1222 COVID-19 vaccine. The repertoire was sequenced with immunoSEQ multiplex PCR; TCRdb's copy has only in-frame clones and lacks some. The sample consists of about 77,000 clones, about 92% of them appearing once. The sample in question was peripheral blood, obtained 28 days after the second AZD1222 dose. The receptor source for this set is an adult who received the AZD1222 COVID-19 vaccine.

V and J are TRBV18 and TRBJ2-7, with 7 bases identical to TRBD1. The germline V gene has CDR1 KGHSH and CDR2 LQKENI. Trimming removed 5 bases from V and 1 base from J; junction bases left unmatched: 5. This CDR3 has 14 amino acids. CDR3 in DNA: TGTGCCAGCTCAAGGGACAGAGGTTCCTACGAGCAGTACTTC. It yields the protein CASSRDRGSYEQYF.

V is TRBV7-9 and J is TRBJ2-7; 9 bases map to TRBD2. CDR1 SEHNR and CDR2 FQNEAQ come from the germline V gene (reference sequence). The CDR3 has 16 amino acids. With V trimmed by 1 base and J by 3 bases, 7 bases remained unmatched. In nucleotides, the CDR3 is TGTGCCAGCAGCTTAGTTCGCGGGAGGGCTCACTACGAGCAGTACTTC. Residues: CASSLVRGRAHYEQYF.

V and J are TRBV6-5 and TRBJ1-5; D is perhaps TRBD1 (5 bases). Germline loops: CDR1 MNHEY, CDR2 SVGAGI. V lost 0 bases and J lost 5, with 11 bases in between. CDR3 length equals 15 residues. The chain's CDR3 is CASSYSSWDHQPQHF. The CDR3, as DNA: TGTGCCAGCAGTTACTCGAGCTGGGACCATCAGCCCCAGCATTTT.

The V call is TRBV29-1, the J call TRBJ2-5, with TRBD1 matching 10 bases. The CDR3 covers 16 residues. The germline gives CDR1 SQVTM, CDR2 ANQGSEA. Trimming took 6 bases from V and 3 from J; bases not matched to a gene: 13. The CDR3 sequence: CSVDGQGVWWEETQYF. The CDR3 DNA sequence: TGCAGCGTGGATGGACAGGGGGTTTGGTGGGAAGAGACCCAGTACTTC.

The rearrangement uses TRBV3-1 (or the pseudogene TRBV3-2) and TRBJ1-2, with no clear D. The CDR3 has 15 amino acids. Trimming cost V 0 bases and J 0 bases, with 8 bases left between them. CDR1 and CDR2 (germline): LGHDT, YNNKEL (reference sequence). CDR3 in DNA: TGTGCCAGCAGCCAAGATGGGCCTCCTAACTATGGCTACACCTTC. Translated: CASSQDGPPNYGYTF.

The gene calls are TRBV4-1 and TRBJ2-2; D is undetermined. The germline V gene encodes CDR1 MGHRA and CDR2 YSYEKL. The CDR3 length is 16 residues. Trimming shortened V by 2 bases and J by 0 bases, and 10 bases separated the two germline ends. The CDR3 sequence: CASSQKNRANTGELFF. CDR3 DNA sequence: TGCGCCAGCAGCCAAAAAAACAGAGCGAACACCGGGGAGCTGTTTTTT.

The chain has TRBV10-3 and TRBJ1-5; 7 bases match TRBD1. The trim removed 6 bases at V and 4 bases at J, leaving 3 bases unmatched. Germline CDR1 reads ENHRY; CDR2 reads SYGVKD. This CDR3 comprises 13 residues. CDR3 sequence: CAIRGQANQPQHF. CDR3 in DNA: TGTGCCATCAGAGGACAGGCGAATCAGCCCCAGCATTTT.

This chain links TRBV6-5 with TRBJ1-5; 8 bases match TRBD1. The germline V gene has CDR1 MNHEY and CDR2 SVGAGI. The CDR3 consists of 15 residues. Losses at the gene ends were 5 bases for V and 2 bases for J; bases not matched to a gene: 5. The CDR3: CASSPDRGGNQPQHF. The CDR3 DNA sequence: TGTGCCAGCAGTCCAGACAGGGGTGGCAATCAGCCCCAGCATTTT.

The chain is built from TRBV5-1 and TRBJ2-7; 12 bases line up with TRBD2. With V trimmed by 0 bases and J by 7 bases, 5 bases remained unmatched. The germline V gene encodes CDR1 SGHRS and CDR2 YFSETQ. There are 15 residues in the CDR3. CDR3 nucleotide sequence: TGCGCCAGCAGCTTGGCTCTAGCGGGAGGGAATGAGCAGTACTTC. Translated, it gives CASSLALAGGNEQYF.

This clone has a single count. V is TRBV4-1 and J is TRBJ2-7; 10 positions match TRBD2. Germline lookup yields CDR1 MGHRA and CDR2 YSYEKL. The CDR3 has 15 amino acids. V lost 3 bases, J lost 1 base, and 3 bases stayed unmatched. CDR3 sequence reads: CASSQRTSGSYEQYF. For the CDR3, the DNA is TGCGCCAGCAGCCAGAGGACTAGCGGTTCCTACGAGCAGTACTTC.

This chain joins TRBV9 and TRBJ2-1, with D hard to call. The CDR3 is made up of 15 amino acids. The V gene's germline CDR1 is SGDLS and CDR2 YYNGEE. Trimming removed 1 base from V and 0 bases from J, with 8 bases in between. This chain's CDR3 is CASSVLSDSYNEQFF. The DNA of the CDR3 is TGTGCCAGCAGCGTATTAAGTGACTCCTACAATGAGCAGTTCTTC.

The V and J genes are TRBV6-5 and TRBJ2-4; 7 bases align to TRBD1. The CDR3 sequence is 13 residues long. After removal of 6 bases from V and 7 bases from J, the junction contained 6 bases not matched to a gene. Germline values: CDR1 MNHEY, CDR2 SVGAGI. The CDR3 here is CASRPTGVNIQYF. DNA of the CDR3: TGTGCCAGCAGACCCACAGGGGTGAACATTCAGTACTTC.

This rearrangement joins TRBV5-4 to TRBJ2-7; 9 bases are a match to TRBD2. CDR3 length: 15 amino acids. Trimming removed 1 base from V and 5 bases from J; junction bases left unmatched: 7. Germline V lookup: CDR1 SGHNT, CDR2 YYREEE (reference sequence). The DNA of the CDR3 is TGTGCCAGCAGCTTGTGGGGCGGGAGGGCCCACGAGCAGTACTTC. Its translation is CASSLWGGRAHEQYF.

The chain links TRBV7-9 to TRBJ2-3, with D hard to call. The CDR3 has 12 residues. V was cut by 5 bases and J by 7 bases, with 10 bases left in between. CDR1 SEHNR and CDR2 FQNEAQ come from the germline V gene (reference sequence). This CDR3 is CASSNAAYTQYF. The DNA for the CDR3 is TGTGCCAGCAGCAACGCGGCTTATACGCAGTATTTT.

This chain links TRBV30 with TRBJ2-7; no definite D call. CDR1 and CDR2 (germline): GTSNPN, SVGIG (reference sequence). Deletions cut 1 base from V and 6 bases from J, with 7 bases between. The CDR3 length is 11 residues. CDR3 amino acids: CAWSAPGEQYF. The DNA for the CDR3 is TGTGCCTGGAGTGCCCCCGGCGAGCAGTACTTC.

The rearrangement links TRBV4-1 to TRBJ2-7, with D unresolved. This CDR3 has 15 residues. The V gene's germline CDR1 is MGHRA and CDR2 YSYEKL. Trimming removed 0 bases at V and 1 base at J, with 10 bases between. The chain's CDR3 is CASSQESDGSYEQYF. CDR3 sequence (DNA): TGCGCCAGCAGCCAAGAGTCGGACGGTTCCTACGAGCAGTACTTC.

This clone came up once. The CDR3 nucleotides are TGTGCCAGCAGCGCGACGGGCTCCTACGAGCAGTACTTC. This gives the protein CASSATGSYEQYF. The chain combines TRBV7-8 with TRBJ2-7, with D unresolved. Germline assignment: CDR1 SGHVS and CDR2 FQNEAQ. V was shortened by 5 bases and J by 0 bases, with 8 bases between the two germline ends. The CDR3 covers 13 residues.

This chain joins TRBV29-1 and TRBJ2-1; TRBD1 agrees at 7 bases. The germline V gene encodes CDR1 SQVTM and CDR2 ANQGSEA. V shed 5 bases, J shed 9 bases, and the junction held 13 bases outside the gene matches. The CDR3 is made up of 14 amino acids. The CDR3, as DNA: TGCAGCGTTCAGACAGGGTCTCTAGGGAGTGAGCAGTTCTTC. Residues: CSVQTGSLGSEQFF.

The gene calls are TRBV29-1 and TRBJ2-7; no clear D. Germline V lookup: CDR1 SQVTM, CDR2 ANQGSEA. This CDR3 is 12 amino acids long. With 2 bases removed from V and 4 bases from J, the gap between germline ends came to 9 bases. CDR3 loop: CSVESQSYEQYF. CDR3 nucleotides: TGCAGCGTTGAATCTCAGTCGTACGAGCAGTACTTC.

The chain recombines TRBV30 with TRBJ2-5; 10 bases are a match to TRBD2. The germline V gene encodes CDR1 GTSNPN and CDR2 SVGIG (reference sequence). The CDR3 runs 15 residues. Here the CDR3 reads CAAGTSAMSGETQYF. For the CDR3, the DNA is TGTGCGGCGGGGACTAGCGCTATGTCGGGGGAGACCCAGTACTTC.

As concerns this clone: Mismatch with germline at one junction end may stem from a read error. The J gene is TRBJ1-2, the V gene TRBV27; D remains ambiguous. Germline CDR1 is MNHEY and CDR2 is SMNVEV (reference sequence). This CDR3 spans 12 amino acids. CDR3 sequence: CASSSGFEGYAF. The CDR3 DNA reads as TGTGCCAGCAGTTCCGGGTTTGAGGGCTACGCCTTC.

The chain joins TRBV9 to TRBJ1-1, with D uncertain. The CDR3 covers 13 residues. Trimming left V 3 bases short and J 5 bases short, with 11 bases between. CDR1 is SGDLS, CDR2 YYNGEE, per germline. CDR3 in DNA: TGTGCCAGCAGCGGTACCCCGGGGACTGAAGCTTTCTTT. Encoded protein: CASSGTPGTEAFF.

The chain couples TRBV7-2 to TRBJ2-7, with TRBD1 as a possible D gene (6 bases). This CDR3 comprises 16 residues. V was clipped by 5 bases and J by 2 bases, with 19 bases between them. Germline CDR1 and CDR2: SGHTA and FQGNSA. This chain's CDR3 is CASSPTLGGRAYEQYF. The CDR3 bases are TGTGCCAGCAGCCCCACACTAGGGGGTAGGGCCTACGAGCAGTACTTC.

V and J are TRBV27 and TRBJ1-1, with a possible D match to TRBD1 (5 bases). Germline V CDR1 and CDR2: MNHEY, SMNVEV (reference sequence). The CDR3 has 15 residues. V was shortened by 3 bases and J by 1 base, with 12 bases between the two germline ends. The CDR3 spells CASSLEGVRNTEAFF. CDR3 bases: TGTGCCAGCAGTTTGGAAGGGGTGAGGAACACTGAAGCTTTCTTT.

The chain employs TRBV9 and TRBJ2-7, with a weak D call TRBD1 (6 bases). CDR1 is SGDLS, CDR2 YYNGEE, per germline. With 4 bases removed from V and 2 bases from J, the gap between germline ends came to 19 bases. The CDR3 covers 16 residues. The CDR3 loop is CASSPRTDSKTYEQYF. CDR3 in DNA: TGTGCCAGCAGCCCGCGGACAGACTCCAAAACCTACGAGCAGTACTTC.

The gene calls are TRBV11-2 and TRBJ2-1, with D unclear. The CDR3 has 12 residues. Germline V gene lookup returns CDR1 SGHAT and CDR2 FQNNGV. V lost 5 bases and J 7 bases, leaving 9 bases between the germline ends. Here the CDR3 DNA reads TGTGCCAGCAGCCCGAACCATAATGAGCAGTTCTTC. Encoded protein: CASSPNHNEQFF.

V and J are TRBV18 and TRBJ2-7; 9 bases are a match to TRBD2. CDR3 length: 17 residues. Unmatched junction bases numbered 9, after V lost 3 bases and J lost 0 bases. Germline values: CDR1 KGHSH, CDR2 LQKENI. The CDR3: CASSPLMTSGNSYEQYF. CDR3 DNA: TGTGCCAGCTCACCCCTTATGACTAGCGGTAACTCCTACGAGCAGTACTTC.

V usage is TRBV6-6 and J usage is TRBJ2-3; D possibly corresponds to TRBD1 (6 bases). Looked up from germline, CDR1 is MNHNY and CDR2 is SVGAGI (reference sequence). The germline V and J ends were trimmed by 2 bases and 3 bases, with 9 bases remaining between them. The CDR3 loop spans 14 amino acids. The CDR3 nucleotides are TGTGCCAGCAGTTACCCCCAGGGGACAGATACGCAGTATTTT. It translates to CASSYPQGTDTQYF.

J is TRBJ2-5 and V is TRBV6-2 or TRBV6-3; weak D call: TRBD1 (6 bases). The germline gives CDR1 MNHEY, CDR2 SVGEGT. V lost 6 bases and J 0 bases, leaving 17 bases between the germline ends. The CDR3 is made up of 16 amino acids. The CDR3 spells CASSQSTTGYQETQYF. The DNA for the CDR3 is TGTGCCAGCAGCCAATCCACTACAGGGTACCAAGAGACCCAGTACTTC.

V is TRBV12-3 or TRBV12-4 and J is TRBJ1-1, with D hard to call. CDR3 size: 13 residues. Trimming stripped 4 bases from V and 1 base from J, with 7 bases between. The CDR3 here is CASSYGSNTEAFF. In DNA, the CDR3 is TGTGCCAGCAGTTACGGCTCGAACACTGAAGCTTTCTTT.